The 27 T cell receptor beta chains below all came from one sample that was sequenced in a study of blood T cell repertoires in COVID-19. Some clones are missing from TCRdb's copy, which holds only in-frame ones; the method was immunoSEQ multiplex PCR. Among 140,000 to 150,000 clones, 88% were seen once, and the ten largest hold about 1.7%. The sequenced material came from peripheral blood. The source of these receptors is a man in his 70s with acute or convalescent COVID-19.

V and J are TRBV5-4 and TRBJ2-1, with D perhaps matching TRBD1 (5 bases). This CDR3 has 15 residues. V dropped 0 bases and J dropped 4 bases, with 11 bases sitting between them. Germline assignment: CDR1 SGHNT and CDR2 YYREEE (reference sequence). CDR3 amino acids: CASSLEGVKYNEQFF. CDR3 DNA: TGTGCCAGCAGCTTGGAAGGGGTTAAGTACAATGAGCAGTTCTTC.

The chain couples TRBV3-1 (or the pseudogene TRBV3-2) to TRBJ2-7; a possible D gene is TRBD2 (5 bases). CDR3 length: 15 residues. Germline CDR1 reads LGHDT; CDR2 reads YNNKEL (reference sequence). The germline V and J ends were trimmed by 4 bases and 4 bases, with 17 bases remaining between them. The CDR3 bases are TGTGCCAGCAGCCCTTCTAGGCTAGCAAGATACGAGCAGTACTTC. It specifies CASSPSRLARYEQYF.

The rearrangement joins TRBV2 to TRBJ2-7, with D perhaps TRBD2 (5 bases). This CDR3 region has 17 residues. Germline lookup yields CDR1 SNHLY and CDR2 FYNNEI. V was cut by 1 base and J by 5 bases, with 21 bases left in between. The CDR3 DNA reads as TGTGCCAGCAGTGAAGGGGTTTGGGGAACCCTAGCCGACGAGCAGTACTTC. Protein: CASSEGVWGTLADEQYF.

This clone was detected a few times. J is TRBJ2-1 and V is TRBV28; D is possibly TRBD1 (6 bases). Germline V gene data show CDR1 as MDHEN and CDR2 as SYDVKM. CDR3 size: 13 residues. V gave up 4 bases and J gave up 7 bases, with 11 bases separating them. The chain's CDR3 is CASSSGDGNEQFF. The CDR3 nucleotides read TGTGCCAGCAGTTCAGGGGATGGGAATGAGCAGTTCTTC.

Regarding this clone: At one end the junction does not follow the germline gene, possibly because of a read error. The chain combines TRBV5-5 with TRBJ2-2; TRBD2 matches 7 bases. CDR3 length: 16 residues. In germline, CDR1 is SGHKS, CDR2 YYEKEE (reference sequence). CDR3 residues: CASSPGRTVNAGELFF. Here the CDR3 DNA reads TGTGCCAGCAGCCCCGGGAGGACCGTGAACGCCGGGGAGCTGTTTTTT.

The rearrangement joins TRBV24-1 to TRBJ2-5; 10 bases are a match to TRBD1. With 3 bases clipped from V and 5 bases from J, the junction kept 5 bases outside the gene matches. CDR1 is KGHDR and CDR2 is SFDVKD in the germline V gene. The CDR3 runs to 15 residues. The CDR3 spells CATSDDRGRKETQYF. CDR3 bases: TGTGCCACCAGTGATGACAGGGGGCGTAAGGAGACCCAGTACTTC.

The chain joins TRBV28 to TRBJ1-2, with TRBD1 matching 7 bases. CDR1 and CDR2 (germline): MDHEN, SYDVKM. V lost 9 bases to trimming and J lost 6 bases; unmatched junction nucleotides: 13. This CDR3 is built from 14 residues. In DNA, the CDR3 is TGTGCCAGTAGGGGGCTTTGGGGATCTCATGGCTACACCTTC. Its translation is CASRGLWGSHGYTF.

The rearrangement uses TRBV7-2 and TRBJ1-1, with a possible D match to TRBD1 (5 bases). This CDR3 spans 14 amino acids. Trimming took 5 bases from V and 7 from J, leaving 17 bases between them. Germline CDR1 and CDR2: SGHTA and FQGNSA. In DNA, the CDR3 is TGTGCCAGCAGCCAAGGACACACCTTAATTGAAGCTTTCTTT. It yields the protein CASSQGHTLIEAFF.

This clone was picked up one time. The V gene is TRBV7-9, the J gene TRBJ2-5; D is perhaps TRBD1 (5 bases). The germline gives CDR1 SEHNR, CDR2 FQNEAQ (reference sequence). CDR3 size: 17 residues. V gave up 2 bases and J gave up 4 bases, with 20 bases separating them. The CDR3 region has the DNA TGTGCCAGCAGCTTAATGGCCCCTTTAGGCCAGGGAGAGACCCAGTACTTC. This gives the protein CASSLMAPLGQGETQYF.

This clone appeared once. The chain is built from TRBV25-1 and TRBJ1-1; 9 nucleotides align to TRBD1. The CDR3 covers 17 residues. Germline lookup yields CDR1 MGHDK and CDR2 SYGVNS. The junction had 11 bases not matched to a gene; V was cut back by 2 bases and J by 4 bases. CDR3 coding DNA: TGTGCCAGCAGTGAACCCCCCAACAGGGGGCGCGGCACTGAAGCTTTCTTT. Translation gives CASSEPPNRGRGTEAFF.

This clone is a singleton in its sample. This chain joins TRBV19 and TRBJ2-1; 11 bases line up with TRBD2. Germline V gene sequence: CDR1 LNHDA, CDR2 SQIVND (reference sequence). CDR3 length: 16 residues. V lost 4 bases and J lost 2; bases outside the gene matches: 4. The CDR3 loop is CASSKIAGGTYNEQFF. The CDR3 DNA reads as TGTGCCAGTAGTAAAATAGCGGGGGGGACCTACAATGAGCAGTTCTTC.

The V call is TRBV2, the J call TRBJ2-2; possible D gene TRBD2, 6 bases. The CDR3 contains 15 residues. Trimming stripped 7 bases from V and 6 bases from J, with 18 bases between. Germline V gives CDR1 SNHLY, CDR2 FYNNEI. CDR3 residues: CASTGGGTLPGELFF. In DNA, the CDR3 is TGTGCCAGCACTGGTGGCGGGACCCTTCCCGGGGAGCTGTTTTTT. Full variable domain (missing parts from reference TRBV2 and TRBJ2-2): EPEVTQTPSHQVTQMGQEVILRCVPISNHLYFYWYRQILGQKVEFLVSFYNNEISEKSEIFDDQFSVERPDGSNFTLKIRSTKLEDSAMYFCASTGGGTLPGELFFGEGSRLTVL.

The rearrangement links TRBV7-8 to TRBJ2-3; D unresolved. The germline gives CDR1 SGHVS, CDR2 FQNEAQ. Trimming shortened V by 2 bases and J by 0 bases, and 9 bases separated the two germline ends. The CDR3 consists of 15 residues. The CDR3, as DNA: TGTGCCAGCAGCTTAATACAGCCTAGCACAGATACGCAGTATTTT. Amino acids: CASSLIQPSTDTQYF.

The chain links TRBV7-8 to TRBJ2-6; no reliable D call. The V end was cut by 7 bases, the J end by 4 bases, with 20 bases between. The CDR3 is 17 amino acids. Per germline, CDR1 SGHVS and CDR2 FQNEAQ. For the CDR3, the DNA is TGTGCCAGCACCCTAACCCTAAGCTCGTCCGGGGCCAACGTCCTGACTTTC. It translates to CASTLTLSSSGANVLTF.

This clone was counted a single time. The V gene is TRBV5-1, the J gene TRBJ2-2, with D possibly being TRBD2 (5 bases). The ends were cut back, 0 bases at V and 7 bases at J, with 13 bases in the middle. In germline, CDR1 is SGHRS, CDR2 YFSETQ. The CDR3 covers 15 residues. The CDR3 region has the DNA TGCGCCAGCAGCTTGGTGGCAGGCCGGGACGGGGAGCTGTTTTTT. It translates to CASSLVAGRDGELFF.

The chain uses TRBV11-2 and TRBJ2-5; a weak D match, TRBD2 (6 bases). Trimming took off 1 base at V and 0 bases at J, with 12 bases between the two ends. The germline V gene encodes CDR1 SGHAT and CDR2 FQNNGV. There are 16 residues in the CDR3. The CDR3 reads CASSLGAGGHQETQYF. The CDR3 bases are TGTGCCAGCAGCTTAGGAGCTGGAGGGCACCAAGAGACCCAGTACTTC.

CDR3 coding DNA: TGTGCCAGCAGCCCAGGGTCCTATGGCTACACCTTC. Its protein product is CASSPGSYGYTF. The chain links TRBV7-9 to TRBJ1-2, with a possible D match to TRBD1 (5 bases). In germline, CDR1 is SEHNR, CDR2 FQNEAQ (reference sequence). The CDR3 runs to 12 residues. The V end was cut by 5 bases, the J end by 4 bases, with 8 bases between.

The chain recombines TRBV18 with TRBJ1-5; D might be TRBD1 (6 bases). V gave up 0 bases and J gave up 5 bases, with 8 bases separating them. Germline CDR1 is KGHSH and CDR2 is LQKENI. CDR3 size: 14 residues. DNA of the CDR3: TGTGCCAGCTCACCACCGAACAGGGATCAGCCCCAGCATTTT. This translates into CASSPPNRDQPQHF.

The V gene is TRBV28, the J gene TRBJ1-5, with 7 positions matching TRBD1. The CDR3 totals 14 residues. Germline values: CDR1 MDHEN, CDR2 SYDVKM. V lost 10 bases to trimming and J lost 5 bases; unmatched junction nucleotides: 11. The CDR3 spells CATRQGEGYQPQHF. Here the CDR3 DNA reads TGTGCCACAAGACAGGGAGAGGGGTATCAGCCCCAGCATTTT.

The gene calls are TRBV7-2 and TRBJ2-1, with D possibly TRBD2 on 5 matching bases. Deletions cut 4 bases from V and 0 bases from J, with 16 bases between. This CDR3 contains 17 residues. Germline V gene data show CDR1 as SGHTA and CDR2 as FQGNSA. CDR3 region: CASSSERRALSYNEQFF. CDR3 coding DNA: TGTGCCAGCAGCTCGGAGCGGCGGGCCCTCTCCTACAATGAGCAGTTCTTC.

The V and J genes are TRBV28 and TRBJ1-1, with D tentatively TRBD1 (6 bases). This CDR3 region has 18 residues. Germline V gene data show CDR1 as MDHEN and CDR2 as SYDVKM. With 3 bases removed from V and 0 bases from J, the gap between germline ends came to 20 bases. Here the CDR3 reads CASSLPYRANTVNTEAFF. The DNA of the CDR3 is TGTGCCAGCAGTTTGCCCTACAGGGCCAACACGGTGAACACTGAAGCTTTCTTT.

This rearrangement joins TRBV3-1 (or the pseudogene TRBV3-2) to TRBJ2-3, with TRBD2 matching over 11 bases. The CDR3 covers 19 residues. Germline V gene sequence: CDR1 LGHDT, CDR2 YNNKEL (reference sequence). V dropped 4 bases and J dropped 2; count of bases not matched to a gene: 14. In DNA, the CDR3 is TGTGCCAGCAGCCTACAAGGTGTGATAGCGGGAGGGTTCACAGATACGCAGTATTTT. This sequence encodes CASSLQGVIAGGFTDTQYF.

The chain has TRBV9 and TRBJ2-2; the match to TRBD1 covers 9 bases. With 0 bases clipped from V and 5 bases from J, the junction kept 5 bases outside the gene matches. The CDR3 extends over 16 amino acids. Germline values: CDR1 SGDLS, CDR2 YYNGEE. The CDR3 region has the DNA TGTGCCAGCAGCGTAGCACAGGGGGCGCGGACCGGGGAGCTGTTTTTT. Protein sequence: CASSVAQGARTGELFF. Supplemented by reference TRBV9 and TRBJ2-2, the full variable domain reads DSGVTQTPKHLITATGQRVTLRCSPRSGDLSVYWYQQSLDQGLQFLIQYYNGEERAKGNILERFSAQQFPDLHSELNLSSLELGDSALYFCASSVAQGARTGELFFGEGSRLTVL.

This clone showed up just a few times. CDR3 sequence reads: CASSLPNQPQHF. CDR3 bases: TGTGCCAGCAGCTTACCTAATCAGCCCCAGCATTTT. The chain couples TRBV7-9 to TRBJ1-5; D unclear. Germline-derived CDR1 and CDR2 are SEHNR and FQNEAQ (reference sequence). V shed 2 bases and J shed 4 bases, with 3 bases lying between them. This CDR3 is 12 amino acids long.

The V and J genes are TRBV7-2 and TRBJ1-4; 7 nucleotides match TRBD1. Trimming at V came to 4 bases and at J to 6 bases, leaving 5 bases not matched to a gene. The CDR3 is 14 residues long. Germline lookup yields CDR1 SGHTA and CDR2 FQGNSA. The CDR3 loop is CASSSGTADEKLFF. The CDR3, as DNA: TGTGCCAGCAGCTCCGGGACAGCAGATGAAAAACTGTTTTTT.

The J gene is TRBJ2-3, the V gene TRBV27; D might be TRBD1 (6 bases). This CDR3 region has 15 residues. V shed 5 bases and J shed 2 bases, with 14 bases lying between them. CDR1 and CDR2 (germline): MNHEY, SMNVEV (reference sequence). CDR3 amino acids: CASSEGVLHTDTQYF. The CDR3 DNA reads TGTGCCAGCAGTGAGGGGGTCCTCCACACAGATACGCAGTATTTT.

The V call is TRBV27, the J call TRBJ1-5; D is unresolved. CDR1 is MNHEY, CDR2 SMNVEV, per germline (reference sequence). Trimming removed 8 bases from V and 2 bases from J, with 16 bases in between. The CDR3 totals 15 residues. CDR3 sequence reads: CASCGQALCNQPQHF. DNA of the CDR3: TGTGCCAGCTGTGGGCAGGCCCTATGCAATCAGCCCCAGCATTTT.